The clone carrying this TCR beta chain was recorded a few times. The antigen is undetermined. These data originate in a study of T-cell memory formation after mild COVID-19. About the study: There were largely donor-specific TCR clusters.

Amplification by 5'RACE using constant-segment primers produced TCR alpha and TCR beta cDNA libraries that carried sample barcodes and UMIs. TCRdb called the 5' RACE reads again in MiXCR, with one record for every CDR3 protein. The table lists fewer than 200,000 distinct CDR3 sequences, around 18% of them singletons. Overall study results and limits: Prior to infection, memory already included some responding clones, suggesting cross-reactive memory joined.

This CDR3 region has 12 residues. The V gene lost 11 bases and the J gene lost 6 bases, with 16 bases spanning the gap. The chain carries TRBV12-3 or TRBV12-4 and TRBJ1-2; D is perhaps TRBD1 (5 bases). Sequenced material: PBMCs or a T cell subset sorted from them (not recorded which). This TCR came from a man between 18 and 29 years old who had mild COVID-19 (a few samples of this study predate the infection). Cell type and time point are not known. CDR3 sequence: CALWGVEDGYTF. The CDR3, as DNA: TGTGCCCTATGGGGGGTAGAGGATGGCTACACCTTC.